This TCR beta chain was captured by sequencing in a study of T cell responses to AZD1222 COVID-19 vaccine. Study-wide results and limits: Baseline serostatus was positive in only six AZD1222 recipients.

The V gene end was trimmed by 7 bases and the J gene end by 6 bases; junction bases not matched to a gene: 13. CDR3 length equals 15 residues. Germline V gene lookup returns CDR1 MNHEY and CDR2 SVGAGI. Details on this clone: The antigen is not known.

Only in-frame clones appear in the TCRdb table, and some are missing; sequencing was by immunoSEQ multiplex PCR. The table shows tens of thousands of clones, with roughly 93% occurring only once. The rearrangement links TRBV6-5 to TRBJ1-2, with TRBD1 matching over 8 bases. The sample consisted of peripheral blood, taken on day 0 of AZD1222 vaccination. This sequence was found in an adult in good health. The CDR3 region has the DNA TGTGCCAGCATATCAAGGACAGGGCGGGGGGATGGCTACACCTTC. Translating gives CASISRTGRGDGYTF.